The text below deals with one TCR beta chain. These data come from a study of blood T cell repertoires in COVID-19. Background on the study: Donors in the United States, Italy and Spain gave samples during acute or convalescent COVID-19.

Germline V gene lookup returns CDR1 LGHNA and CDR2 YSLEER. Trimming stripped 0 bases from V and 1 base from J, with 12 bases between. The CDR3 is 17 amino acids. Methods used by the authors: From reference gene primer amplification, estimates of nucleated cell counts were derived. The repertoire was sequenced with immunoSEQ multiplex PCR; TCRdb's copy has only in-frame clones and lacks some. V and J calls and clone size are given by that table; D and trimming were obtained from the DNA. This sample carries about 130,000 clones, approximately 83% of them seen once, and the ten largest clones take around 16%.

Source material: peripheral blood. The chain recombines TRBV4-3 with TRBJ2-2; D is perhaps TRBD2 (5 bases). The source of this sequence is a woman in her 50s who had recovered from COVID-19. The CDR3 nucleotides read TGCGCCAGCAGCCAAGAGATCCCCGGGGTGAACACCGGGGAGCTGTTTTTT. It specifies CASSQEIPGVNTGELFF.